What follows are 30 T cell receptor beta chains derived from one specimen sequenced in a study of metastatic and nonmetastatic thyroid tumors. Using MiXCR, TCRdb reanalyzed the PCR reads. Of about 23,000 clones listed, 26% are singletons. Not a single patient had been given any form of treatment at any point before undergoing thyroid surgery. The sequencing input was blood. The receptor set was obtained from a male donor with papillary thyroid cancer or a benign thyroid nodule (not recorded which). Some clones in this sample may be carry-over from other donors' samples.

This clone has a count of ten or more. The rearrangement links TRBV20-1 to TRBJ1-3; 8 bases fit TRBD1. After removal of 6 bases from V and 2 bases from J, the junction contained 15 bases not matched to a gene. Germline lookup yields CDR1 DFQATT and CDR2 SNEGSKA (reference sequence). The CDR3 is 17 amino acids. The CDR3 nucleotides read TGCAGTGCGAAGGACAGGGTAAAGCCGGGGGCTGGAAACACCATATATTTT. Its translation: CSAKDRVKPGAGNTIYF.

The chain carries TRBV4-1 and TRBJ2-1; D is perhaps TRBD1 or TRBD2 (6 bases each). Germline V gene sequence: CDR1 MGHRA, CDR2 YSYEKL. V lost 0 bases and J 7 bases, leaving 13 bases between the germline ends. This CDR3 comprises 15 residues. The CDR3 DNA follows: TGCGCCAGCAGCCAAGATAGGGGGGTACCGAATGAGCAGTTCTTC. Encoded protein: CASSQDRGVPNEQFF.

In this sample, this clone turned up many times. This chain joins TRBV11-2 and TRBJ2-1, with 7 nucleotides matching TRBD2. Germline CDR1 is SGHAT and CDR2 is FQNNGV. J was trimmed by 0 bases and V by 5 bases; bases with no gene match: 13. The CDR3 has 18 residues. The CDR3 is CASSGPRLASGSYNEQFF. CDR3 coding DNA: TGTGCCAGCAGCGGGCCCAGACTAGCCTCGGGCTCCTACAATGAGCAGTTCTTC.

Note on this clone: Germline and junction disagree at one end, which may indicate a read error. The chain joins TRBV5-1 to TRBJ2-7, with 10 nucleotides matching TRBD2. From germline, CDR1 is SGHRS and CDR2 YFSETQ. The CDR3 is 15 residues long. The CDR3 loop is CAGSLPLAGCLEQYF. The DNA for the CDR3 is TGCGCCGGCAGCCTCCCACTAGCGGGATGCCTCGAGCAGTACTTC.

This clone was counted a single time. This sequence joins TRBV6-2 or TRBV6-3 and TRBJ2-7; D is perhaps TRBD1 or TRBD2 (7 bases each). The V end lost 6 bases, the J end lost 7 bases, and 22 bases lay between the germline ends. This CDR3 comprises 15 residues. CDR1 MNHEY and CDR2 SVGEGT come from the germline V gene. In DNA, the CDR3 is TGTGCCAGCAGACCCGGGGCAGGGGGGGGGGTGGAGCAGTACTTC. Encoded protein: CASRPGAGGGVEQYF.

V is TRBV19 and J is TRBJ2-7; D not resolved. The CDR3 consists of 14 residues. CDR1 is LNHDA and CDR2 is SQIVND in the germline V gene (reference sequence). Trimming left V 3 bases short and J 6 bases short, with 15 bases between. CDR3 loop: CASSIPRAGGEQYF. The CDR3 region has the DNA TGTGCCAGTAGTATCCCCCGTGCCGGCGGCGAGCAGTACTTC.

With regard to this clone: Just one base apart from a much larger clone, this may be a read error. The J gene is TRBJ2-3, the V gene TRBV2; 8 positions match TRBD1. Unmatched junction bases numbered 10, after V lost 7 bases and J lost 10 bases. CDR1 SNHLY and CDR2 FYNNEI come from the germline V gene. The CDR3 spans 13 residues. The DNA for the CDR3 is TGTGCCAGCAATCAGGGGGCCGGTGATGCGCAGTATTTT. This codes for CASNQGAGDAQYF.

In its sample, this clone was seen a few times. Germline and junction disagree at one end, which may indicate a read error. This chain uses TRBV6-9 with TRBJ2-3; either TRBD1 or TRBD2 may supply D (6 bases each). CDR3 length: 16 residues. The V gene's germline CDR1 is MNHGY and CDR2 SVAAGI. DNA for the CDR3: TGTGCCAGCAGGGGGGGCAGGGTGGCTATCACAGATACGCATTATTTT. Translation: CASRGGRVAITDTHYF.

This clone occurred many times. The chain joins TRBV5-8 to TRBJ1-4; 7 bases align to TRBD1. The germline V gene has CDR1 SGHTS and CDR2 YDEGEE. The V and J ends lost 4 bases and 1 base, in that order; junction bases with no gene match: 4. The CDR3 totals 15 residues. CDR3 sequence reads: CASSRGGETNEKLFF. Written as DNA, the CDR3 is TGTGCCAGCAGCCGAGGGGGCGAAACTAATGAAAAACTGTTTTTT.

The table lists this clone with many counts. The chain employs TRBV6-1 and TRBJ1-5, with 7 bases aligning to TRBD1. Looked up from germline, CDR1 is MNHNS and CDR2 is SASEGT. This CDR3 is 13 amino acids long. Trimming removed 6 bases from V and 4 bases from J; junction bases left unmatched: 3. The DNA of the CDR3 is TGTGCCAGCAGACTGACAGGGAATCAGCCCCAGCATTTT. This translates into CASRLTGNQPQHF.

CDR3 sequence: CASSLAGQLNTESFF. The CDR3 DNA reads as TGTGCCAGCAGCTTAGCGGGACAGTTGAACACTGAATCATTCTTT. The rearrangement joins TRBV7-2 to TRBJ1-1, with 7 bases lining up with TRBD1. CDR3 length: 15 amino acids. Germline loops: CDR1 SGHTA, CDR2 FQGNSA. V lost 0 bases, J lost 14 bases, and 15 bases stayed unmatched.

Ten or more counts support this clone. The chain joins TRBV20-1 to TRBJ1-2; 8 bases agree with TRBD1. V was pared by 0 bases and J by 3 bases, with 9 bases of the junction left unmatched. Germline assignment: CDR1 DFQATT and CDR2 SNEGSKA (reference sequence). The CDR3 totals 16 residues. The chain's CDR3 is CSARDRTGRVDYGYTF. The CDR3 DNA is TGCAGTGCTAGAGATCGGACAGGGCGGGTCGACTATGGCTACACCTTC.

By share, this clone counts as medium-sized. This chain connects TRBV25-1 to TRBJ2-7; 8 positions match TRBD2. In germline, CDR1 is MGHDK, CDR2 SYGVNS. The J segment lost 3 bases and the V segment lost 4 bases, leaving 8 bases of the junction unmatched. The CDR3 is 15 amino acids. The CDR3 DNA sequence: TGTGCCAGCAGTGGGTGGAGACTAGCGCACTACGAGCAGTACTTC. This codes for CASSGWRLAHYEQYF.

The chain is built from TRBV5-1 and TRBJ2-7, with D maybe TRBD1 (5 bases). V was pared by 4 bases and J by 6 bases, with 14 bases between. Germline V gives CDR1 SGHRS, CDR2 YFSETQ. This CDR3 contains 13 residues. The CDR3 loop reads CASSKLTAIEQYF. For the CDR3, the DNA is TGCGCCAGCAGCAAACTGACAGCTATCGAGCAGTACTTC.

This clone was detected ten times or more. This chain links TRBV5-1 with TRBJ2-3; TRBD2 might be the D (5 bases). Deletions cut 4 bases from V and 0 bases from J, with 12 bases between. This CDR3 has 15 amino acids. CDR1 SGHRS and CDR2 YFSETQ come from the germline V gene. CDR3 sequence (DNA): TGCGCCAGCAGCCGAGGGCTCCCTAGCACAGATACGCAGTATTTT. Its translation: CASSRGLPSTDTQYF.

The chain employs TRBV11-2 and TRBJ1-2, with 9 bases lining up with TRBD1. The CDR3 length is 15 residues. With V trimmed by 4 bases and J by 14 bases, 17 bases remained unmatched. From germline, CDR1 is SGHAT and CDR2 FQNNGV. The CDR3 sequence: CASSWGSGQGTLGTF. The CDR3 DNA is TGTGCCAGCAGCTGGGGTTCAGGACAGGGGACCCTCGGAACCTTC. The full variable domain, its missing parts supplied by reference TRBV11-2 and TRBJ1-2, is EAGVAQSPRYKIIEKRQSVAFWCNPISGHATLYWYQQILGQGPKLLIQFQNNGVVDDSQLPKDRFSAERLKGVDSTLKIQPAKLEDSAVYLCASSWGSGQGTLGTFGSGTRLTVV.

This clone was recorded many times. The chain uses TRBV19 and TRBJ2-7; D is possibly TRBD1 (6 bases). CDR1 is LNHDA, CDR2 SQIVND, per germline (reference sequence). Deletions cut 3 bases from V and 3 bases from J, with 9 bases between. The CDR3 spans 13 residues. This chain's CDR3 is CASSIRDNYEQYF. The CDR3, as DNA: TGTGCCAGTAGTATTAGGGACAACTACGAGCAGTACTTC.

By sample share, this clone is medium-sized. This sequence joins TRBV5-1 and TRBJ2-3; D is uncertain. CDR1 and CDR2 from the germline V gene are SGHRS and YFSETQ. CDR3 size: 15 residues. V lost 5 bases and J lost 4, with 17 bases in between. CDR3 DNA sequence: TGCGCCAGCAGTCTCCAGGAACCAGTGTCAGATACGCAGTATTTT. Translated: CASSLQEPVSDTQYF. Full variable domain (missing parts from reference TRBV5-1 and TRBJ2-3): KAGVTQTPRYLIKTRGQQVTLSCSPISGHRSVSWYQQTPGQGLQFLFEYFSETQRNKGNFPGRFSGRQFSNSRSEMNVSTLELGDSALYLCASSLQEPVSDTQYFGPGTRLTVL.

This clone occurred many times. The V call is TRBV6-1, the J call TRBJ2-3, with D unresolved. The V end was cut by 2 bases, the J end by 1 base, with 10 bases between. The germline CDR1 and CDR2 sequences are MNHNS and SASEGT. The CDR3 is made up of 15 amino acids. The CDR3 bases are TGTGCCAGCAGTGAATCTGGCAGCCGCACAGATACGCAGTATTTT. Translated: CASSESGSRTDTQYF.

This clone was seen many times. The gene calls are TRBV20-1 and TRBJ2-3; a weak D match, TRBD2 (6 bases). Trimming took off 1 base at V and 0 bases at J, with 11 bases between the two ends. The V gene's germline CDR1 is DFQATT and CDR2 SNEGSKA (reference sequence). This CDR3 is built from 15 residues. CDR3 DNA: TGCAGTGCTAGAGTGCGCGGGGTGAGCACAGATACGCAGTATTTT. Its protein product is CSARVRGVSTDTQYF.

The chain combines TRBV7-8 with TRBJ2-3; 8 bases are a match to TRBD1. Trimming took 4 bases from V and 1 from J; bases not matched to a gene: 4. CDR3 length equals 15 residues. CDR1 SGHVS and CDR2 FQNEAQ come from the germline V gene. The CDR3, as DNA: TGTGCCAGCAGCTCAGGACAGGGAGGCACAGATACGCAGTATTTT. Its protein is CASSSGQGGTDTQYF. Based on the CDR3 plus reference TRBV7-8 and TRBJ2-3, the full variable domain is GAGVSQSPRYKVAKRGQDVALRCDPISGHVSLFWYQQALGQGPEFLTYFQNEAQLDKSGLPSDRFFAERPEGSVSTLKIQRTQQEDSAVYLCASSSGQGGTDTQYFGPGTRLTVL.

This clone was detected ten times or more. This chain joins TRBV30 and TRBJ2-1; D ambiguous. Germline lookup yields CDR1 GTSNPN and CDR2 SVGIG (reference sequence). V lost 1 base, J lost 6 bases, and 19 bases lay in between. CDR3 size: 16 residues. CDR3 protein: CAWSGASASTVNEQFF. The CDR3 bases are TGTGCCTGGAGTGGGGCGTCTGCGTCTACAGTCAATGAGCAGTTCTTC.

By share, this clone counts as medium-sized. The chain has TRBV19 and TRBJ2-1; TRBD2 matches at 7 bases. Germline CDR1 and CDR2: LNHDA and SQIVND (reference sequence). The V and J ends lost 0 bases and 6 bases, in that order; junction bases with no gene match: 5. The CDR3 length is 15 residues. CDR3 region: CASSIDRLAGNEQFF. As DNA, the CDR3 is TGTGCCAGTAGTATAGATCGACTAGCCGGCAATGAGCAGTTCTTC.

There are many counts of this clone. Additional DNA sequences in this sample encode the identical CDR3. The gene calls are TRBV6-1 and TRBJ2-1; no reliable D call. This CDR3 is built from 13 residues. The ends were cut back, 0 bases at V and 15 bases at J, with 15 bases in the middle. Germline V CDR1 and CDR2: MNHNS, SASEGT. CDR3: CASSEAPETEGFF. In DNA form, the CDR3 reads TGTGCCAGCAGTGAAGCGCCGGAAACAGAAGGGTTCTTC.

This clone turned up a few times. CDR3 sequence: CASSRECVAGYTF. In nucleotides, the CDR3 is TGTGCCAGCAGTCGAGAATGTGTGGCTGGCTACACCTTC. The genes are TRBV6-1 and TRBJ1-2; D unresolved. The CDR3 runs to 13 residues. V lost 5 bases and J lost 7, with 14 bases in between. The germline gives CDR1 MNHNS, CDR2 SASEGT.

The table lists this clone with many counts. CDR3 sequence reads: CASSQVVSGSWGETQYF. The CDR3 DNA sequence: TGTGCCAGCAGCCAAGTCGTTAGCGGGAGTTGGGGAGAGACCCAGTACTTC. The chain is built from TRBV3-1 and TRBJ2-5, with TRBD2 matching over 9 bases. This CDR3 comprises 17 residues. The J segment lost 4 bases and the V segment lost 1 base, leaving 10 bases of the junction unmatched. Germline V lookup: CDR1 LGHDT, CDR2 YNNKEL (reference sequence).

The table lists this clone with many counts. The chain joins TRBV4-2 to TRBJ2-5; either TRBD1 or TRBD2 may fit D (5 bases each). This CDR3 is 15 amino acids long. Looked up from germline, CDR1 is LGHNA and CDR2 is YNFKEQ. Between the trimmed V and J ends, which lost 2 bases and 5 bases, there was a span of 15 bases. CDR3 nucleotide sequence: TGTGCCAGCAGCCAACACCGGGACCCCGCTGAGACCCAGTACTTC. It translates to CASSQHRDPAETQYF.

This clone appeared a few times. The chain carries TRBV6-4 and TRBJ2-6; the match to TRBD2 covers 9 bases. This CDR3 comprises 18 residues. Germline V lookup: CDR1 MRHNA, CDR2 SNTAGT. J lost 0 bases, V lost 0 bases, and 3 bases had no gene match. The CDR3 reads CASSDSPSGVSGANVLTF. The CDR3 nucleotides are TGTGCCAGCAGTGACTCGCCTAGCGGGGTCTCTGGGGCCAACGTCCTGACTTTC.

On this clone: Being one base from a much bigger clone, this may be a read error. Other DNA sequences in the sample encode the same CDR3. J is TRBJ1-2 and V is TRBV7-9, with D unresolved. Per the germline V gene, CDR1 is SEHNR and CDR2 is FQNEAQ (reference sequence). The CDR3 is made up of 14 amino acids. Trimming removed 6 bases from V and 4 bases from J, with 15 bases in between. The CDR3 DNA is TGTGCCAGCAGTCCCCCCAGTCTTCCCTATGGCTACACCTTC. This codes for CASSPPSLPYGYTF.

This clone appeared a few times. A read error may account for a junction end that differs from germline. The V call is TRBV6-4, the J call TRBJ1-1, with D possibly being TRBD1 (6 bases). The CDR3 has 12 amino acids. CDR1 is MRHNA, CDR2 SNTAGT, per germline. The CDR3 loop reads CASIEGGTDAFF. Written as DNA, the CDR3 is TGTGCCAGCATTGAGGGGGGCACTGATGCTTTCTTT.